This entry lists 27 T cell receptor beta chains sequenced from one sample in a study of lymphopenia after photon versus proton radiotherapy. Produced via immunoSEQ multiplex PCR; TCRdb's table is partial and in-frame only. The sample consists of roughly 30,000 clones, nearly 95% of them appearing once. The sequences come from peripheral blood, collected from a patient treated with photon-based radiotherapy. The source of these receptors is a woman between 45 and 65 years old with cholangiocarcinoma.

The CDR3 spells CSVEGHGQRSLNYGYTF. The CDR3 DNA sequence: TGCAGCGTTGAGGGACACGGACAGAGAAGCCTTAACTATGGCTACACCTTC. This chain links TRBV29-1 with TRBJ1-2; TRBD1 might be the D (6 bases). V shed 3 bases and J shed 1 base, with 21 bases lying between them. The CDR3 covers 17 residues. Germline CDR1 and CDR2: SQVTM and ANQGSEA.

The CDR3 bases are TGTGCCAGCAGGATAATCACTAGCACAGATACGCAGTATTTT. Protein: CASRIITSTDTQYF. The chain links TRBV5-4 to TRBJ2-3; D uncertain. V was trimmed by 5 bases and J by 0 bases, leaving 10 bases between them. The V gene's germline CDR1 is SGHNT and CDR2 YYREEE (reference sequence). This CDR3 spans 14 amino acids.

The CDR3 bases are TGTGCCAGCAGCTTAGGGGTAGGATCGGCTGAAGCTTTCTTT. It encodes CASSLGVGSAEAFF. V and J are TRBV5-4 and TRBJ1-1, with D perhaps TRBD1 (5 bases). The CDR3 consists of 14 residues. Between the trimmed V and J ends, which lost 2 bases and 6 bases, there was a span of 14 bases. Germline loops: CDR1 SGHNT, CDR2 YYREEE (reference sequence).

The rearrangement links TRBV10-2 to TRBJ2-5; TRBD1 is a possible D gene (6 bases). The length of the CDR3 is 14 residues. Trimming shortened V by 2 bases and J by 2 bases, and 9 bases separated the two germline ends. Germline loops: CDR1 WSHSY, CDR2 SAAADI. The CDR3 bases are TGCGCCAGCAGTGAGACAGGGTGGCAAGAGACCCAGTACTTC. Translating gives CASSETGWQETQYF.

The count of this clone is one. This rearrangement joins TRBV5-4 to TRBJ1-1, with 9 bases matching TRBD1. V was pared by 2 bases and J by 6 bases, with 8 bases of the junction left unmatched. The CDR3 extends over 15 amino acids. Per germline, CDR1 SGHNT and CDR2 YYREEE (reference sequence). The CDR3 loop is CASSLTGGASAEAFF. In nucleotides, the CDR3 is TGTGCCAGCAGCTTAACAGGGGGCGCATCGGCTGAAGCTTTCTTT.

The rearrangement joins TRBV4-3 to TRBJ2-2; D remains unclear. Trimming took 2 bases from V and 1 from J, leaving 14 bases between them. CDR1 is LGHNA and CDR2 is YSLEER in the germline V gene. The CDR3 spans 17 residues. Written as DNA, the CDR3 is TGCGCCAGCAGCCAACTTGGTCTACCCTTGAACACCGGGGAGCTGTTTTTT. Residues: CASSQLGLPLNTGELFF.

Only a few counts were recorded for this clone. The V gene is TRBV2, the J gene TRBJ2-5, with D hard to call. Trimming shortened V by 6 bases and J by 7 bases, and 21 bases separated the two germline ends. Per germline, CDR1 SNHLY and CDR2 FYNNEI. The CDR3 has 15 amino acids. The CDR3 DNA is TGTGCCAGCAGCCCGACCCCCGTCCTGGTCGGGACCCAGTACTTC. This translates into CASSPTPVLVGTQYF.

Only one count was recorded for this clone. The chain couples TRBV7-2 to TRBJ2-7, with 9 bases that match TRBD2. The CDR3 runs to 16 residues. V shed 4 bases and J 7 bases; nucleotides not matched to a gene: 14. CDR1 and CDR2 from the germline V gene are SGHTA and FQGNSA. The CDR3 is CASSSAMTSGLPEQYF. The CDR3 nucleotides are TGTGCCAGCAGCTCCGCCATGACTAGCGGATTACCAGAGCAGTACTTC.

This chain uses TRBV5-1 with TRBJ1-2; TRBD1 might be the D (5 bases). This CDR3 region has 13 residues. The V end lost 4 bases, the J end lost 5 bases, and 12 bases lay between the germline ends. Germline CDR1 is SGHRS and CDR2 is YFSETQ. In DNA, the CDR3 is TGCGCCAGCAGCCCCGGGGCTGGGTATGGCTACACCTTC. Protein sequence: CASSPGAGYGYTF.

This chain uses TRBV11-2 with TRBJ1-2, with a possible D match to TRBD1 (5 bases). The V and J ends lost 4 bases and 4 bases respectively, with 7 bases between them. The CDR3 length is 12 residues. Germline-derived CDR1 and CDR2 are SGHAT and FQNNGV. The DNA for the CDR3 is TGTGCCAGCAGCTCCACAGGCTATGGCTACACCTTC. This sequence encodes CASSSTGYGYTF.

The chain combines TRBV29-1 with TRBJ2-1; D is uncertain. The CDR3 has 12 residues. The V end lost 6 bases, the J end lost 7 bases, and 13 bases lay between the germline ends. From germline, CDR1 is SQVTM and CDR2 ANQGSEA. This CDR3 is CSVLDQPNEQFF. CDR3 coding DNA: TGCAGCGTCCTCGATCAGCCGAATGAGCAGTTCTTC.

The chain carries TRBV10-3 and TRBJ2-5; D is perhaps TRBD2 (6 bases). Germline V lookup: CDR1 ENHRY, CDR2 SYGVKD. Between the trimmed V and J ends, which lost 6 bases and 1 base, there was a span of 15 bases. This CDR3 comprises 15 residues. The CDR3 loop reads CAISSGTWGQETQYF. CDR3 DNA sequence: TGTGCCATCAGCTCCGGGACTTGGGGCCAAGAGACCCAGTACTTC.

This chain links TRBV19 with TRBJ1-5; D uncertain. Germline V gene lookup returns CDR1 LNHDA and CDR2 SQIVND (reference sequence). The V end lost 3 bases, the J end lost 7 bases, and 10 bases lay between the germline ends. This CDR3 is built from 13 residues. CDR3 protein: CASSMKVGQPQHF. CDR3 nucleotides: TGTGCCAGTAGTATGAAGGTGGGGCAGCCCCAGCATTTT.

This clone was detected only once. V is TRBV18 and J is TRBJ2-2; D is perhaps TRBD1 (6 bases). CDR1 and CDR2 (germline): KGHSH, LQKENI. Trimming shortened V by 5 bases and J by 9 bases, and 13 bases separated the two germline ends. This CDR3 is built from 13 residues. The CDR3 coding sequence is TGTGCCAGCTCAGATTCGACAGGTTGGGAGCTGTTTTTT. It codes for CASSDSTGWELFF.

This rearrangement joins TRBV6-6 to TRBJ2-7; D possibly corresponds to TRBD1 (5 bases). This CDR3 has 13 amino acids. Germline V lookup: CDR1 MNHNY, CDR2 SVGAGI (reference sequence). The V gene lost 6 bases and the J gene lost 1 base, with 10 bases spanning the gap. CDR3 sequence (DNA): TGTGCCAGCAGCCCCGACAGTTCCTACGAGCAGTACTTC. Translated, it gives CASSPDSSYEQYF.

The chain has TRBV28 and TRBJ1-6; 11 bases are shared with TRBD1. CDR1 and CDR2 (germline): MDHEN, SYDVKM. The ends lost 9 bases at V and 6 bases at J; junction bases unmatched: 7. CDR3 size: 15 residues. The CDR3 reads CASLTGTGGNSPLHF. CDR3 DNA: TGTGCCAGTTTAACCGGGACAGGGGGTAATTCACCCCTCCACTTT.

V is TRBV7-2 and J is TRBJ2-2; D is tentatively TRBD1 or TRBD2 (5 bases each). The CDR3 covers 15 residues. V lost 2 bases and J lost 4, with 11 bases in between. Germline V lookup: CDR1 SGHTA, CDR2 FQGNSA. The CDR3 sequence: CASSLSGGPTGELFF. CDR3 nucleotide sequence: TGTGCCAGCAGCTTATCTGGGGGACCCACCGGGGAGCTGTTTTTT.

The rearrangement uses TRBV15 and TRBJ1-4, with a tentative D call TRBD1 (5 bases). The germline gives CDR1 LNHNV, CDR2 YYDKDF (reference sequence). Between the trimmed V and J ends, which lost 5 bases and 8 bases, there was a span of 21 bases. This CDR3 spans 16 amino acids. CDR3 DNA sequence: TGTGCCACCAGCCTTAGCAGGGACCCTAGGAAGGAAAAACTGTTTTTT. Encoded protein: CATSLSRDPRKEKLFF.

J is TRBJ1-5 and V is TRBV4-1; no clear D. With 3 bases removed from V and 1 base from J, the gap between germline ends came to 7 bases. Germline V gives CDR1 MGHRA, CDR2 YSYEKL. This CDR3 spans 14 amino acids. CDR3 coding DNA: TGCGCCAGCAGCCACCCGGACAGCAATCAGCCCCAGCATTTT. Translating gives CASSHPDSNQPQHF.

The genes are TRBV19 and TRBJ1-2; D not resolved. CDR1 and CDR2 from the germline V gene are LNHDA and SQIVND (reference sequence). The CDR3 spans 14 residues. The germline V and J ends were trimmed by 5 bases and 3 bases, with 13 bases remaining between them. CDR3 in DNA: TGTGCCAGTAGTCCTGTGGGGAAGTACTATGGCTACACCTTC. Protein sequence: CASSPVGKYYGYTF.

The V gene is TRBV5-4, the J gene TRBJ1-1, with no clear D. The CDR3 has 13 amino acids. With 5 bases removed from V and 6 bases from J, the gap between germline ends came to 14 bases. In germline, CDR1 is SGHNT, CDR2 YYREEE (reference sequence). The CDR3 region is CASRLQLNSEAFF. The DNA for the CDR3 is TGTGCCAGCAGACTACAGTTAAACTCTGAAGCTTTCTTT.

In its sample, this clone was seen once. V is TRBV6-5 and J is TRBJ2-5, with D unclear. Near its end, the DNA agrees better with TRBJ2-7, so the J call may be wrong. This CDR3 comprises 11 residues. Germline V gene lookup returns CDR1 MNHEY and CDR2 SVGAGI. CDR3 coding DNA: TGTGCCAGCAGACGAGACTACGAGCAGTACTTC. It codes for CASRRDYEQYF.

J is TRBJ2-2 and V is TRBV6-4; the match to TRBD1 covers 9 bases. CDR3 length: 14 amino acids. Trimming cost V 3 bases and J 6 bases; bases outside gene matches: 2. CDR1 and CDR2 (germline): MRHNA, SNTAGT. DNA for the CDR3: TGTGCCAGCAGTGAACAGGGGGCATCCGGGGAGCTGTTTTTT. This gives the protein CASSEQGASGELFF.

The chain joins TRBV7-2 to TRBJ2-5; D is unresolved. CDR3 length equals 14 residues. Germline CDR1 is SGHTA and CDR2 is FQGNSA. The V end lost 1 base, the J end lost 0 bases, and 6 bases lay between the germline ends. The CDR3 DNA reads TGTGCCAGCAGCTTAGTGTCCAACCAAGAGACCCAGTACTTC. Translation gives CASSLVSNQETQYF.

The gene calls are TRBV7-2 and TRBJ2-7, with D maybe TRBD2 (6 bases). Trimming pared 5 bases from V and 1 base from J, leaving 15 bases between. CDR1 is SGHTA, CDR2 FQGNSA, per germline. CDR3 size: 15 residues. The CDR3 region has the DNA TGTGCCAGCAGCCCCTCTAGCGAGGTTTCCTACGAGCAGTACTTC. Residues: CASSPSSEVSYEQYF. The full variable domain, in which reference TRBV7-2 and TRBJ2-7 provide the parts outside the CDR3, is GAGVSQSPSNKVTEKGKDVELRCDPISGHTALYWYRQSLGQGLEFLIYFQGNSAPDKSGLPSDRFSAERTGGSVSTLTIQRTQQEDSAVYLCASSPSSEVSYEQYFGPGTRLTVT.

CDR3 in DNA: TGTGCCAGCAGTTACTCGATGGCGAATCCAGCCTACGAGCAGTACTTC. This translates into CASSYSMANPAYEQYF. The V gene is TRBV6-5, the J gene TRBJ2-7, with D uncertain. The V end was cut by 0 bases, the J end by 2 bases, with 14 bases between. CDR3 length equals 16 residues. Germline CDR1 and CDR2: MNHEY and SVGAGI.

This chain joins TRBV5-5 and TRBJ2-1; D remains ambiguous. The ends were cut back, 3 bases at V and 9 bases at J, with 13 bases in the middle. The CDR3 contains 13 residues. From germline, CDR1 is SGHKS and CDR2 YYEKEE (reference sequence). This chain's CDR3 is CASSWTAMSEQFF. In DNA form, the CDR3 reads TGTGCCAGCAGCTGGACGGCGATGAGTGAGCAGTTCTTC.